A single sample gave rise to the 20 T cell receptor beta chains below, sequenced in a study of shared clonotypes between healthy human individuals. Assay used: immunoSEQ multiplex PCR; TCRdb lists only in-frame clones, some missing. The table shows approximately 2.3 million clones, with 85% to 95% occurring only once. Sample: naive CD4+ T cells from PBMCs. Subset: CD45RA+ positively selected. The receptors originated from a man between 18 and 29 years old in good health. Some clones in this sample may be carry-over from other donors' samples.

This clone has a handful of counts. Other DNA sequences in this sample translate to the same CDR3. The chain employs TRBV6-6 and TRBJ2-7, with D possibly TRBD2 on 5 matching bases. The V gene's germline CDR1 is MNHNY and CDR2 SVGAGI (reference sequence). V was trimmed by 0 bases and J by 6 bases, leaving 6 bases between them. There are 12 residues in the CDR3. CDR3 sequence reads: CASSYSLGEQYF. CDR3 sequence (DNA): TGTGCCAGCAGTTACTCACTAGGCGAGCAGTACTTC.

On this clone: This sample includes further DNA sequences coding for the same CDR3. V usage is TRBV28 and J usage is TRBJ2-2; D gene uncertain. Looked up from germline, CDR1 is MDHEN and CDR2 is SYDVKM. The CDR3 extends over 12 amino acids. Trimming took off 4 bases at V and 4 bases at J, with 4 bases between the two ends. The CDR3 region is CASSSSTGELFF. The CDR3 DNA reads as TGTGCCAGCAGTTCCAGCACCGGGGAGCTGTTTTTT.

This clone was observed many times. Other DNA sequences in the same sample also yield this CDR3. This sequence joins TRBV27 and TRBJ2-1; TRBD1 matches at 8 bases. CDR1 and CDR2 (germline): MNHEY, SMNVEV (reference sequence). CDR3 length equals 14 residues. V shed 4 bases and J 4 bases; nucleotides not matched to a gene: 3. The CDR3 region is CASSSRTGYNEQFF. The CDR3 region has the DNA TGTGCCAGCAGTTCCCGGACAGGGTACAATGAGCAGTTCTTC.

As DNA, the CDR3 is TGTGCCAGCAGCATCTGGACAGGGTCCTATGAGCAGTTCTTC. Its translation: CASSIWTGSYEQFF. The rearrangement links TRBV7-2 to TRBJ2-1, with 8 nucleotides matching TRBD1. Germline V gives CDR1 SGHTA, CDR2 FQGNSA. This CDR3 spans 14 amino acids. The V segment lost 5 bases and the J segment 8 bases; nucleotides outside the gene matches: 8.

The chain joins TRBV25-1 to TRBJ1-2; 9 bases line up with TRBD1. The junction had 7 bases not matched to a gene; V was cut back by 3 bases and J by 5 bases. The germline V gene has CDR1 MGHDK and CDR2 SYGVNS. This CDR3 contains 15 residues. For the CDR3, the DNA is TGTGCCAGCAGTGACCCCGGGACAGGGCCTTATGGCTACACCTTC. Translation gives CASSDPGTGPYGYTF.

The chain employs TRBV14 and TRBJ1-2, with 7 bases that match TRBD1. In germline, CDR1 is SGHDN, CDR2 FVKESK. The trim removed 3 bases at V and 6 bases at J, leaving 13 bases unmatched. The CDR3 length is 16 residues. CDR3 nucleotide sequence: TGTGCCAGCAGCCACGAGGAGGACAGGCCCCGCCATGGCTACACCTTC. Encoded protein: CASSHEEDRPRHGYTF.

Regarding this clone: The junction differs from germline at one of its ends, possibly a read error. V usage is TRBV28 and J usage is TRBJ2-3; 7 bases align to TRBD2. CDR3 length equals 11 residues. Germline CDR1 reads MDHEN; CDR2 reads SYDVKM. The CDR3 bases are TGTGCCAGCAGTTTAAGACTAGCTAAGGATTTT. Translation gives CASSLRLAKDF.

This chain joins TRBV5-1 and TRBJ2-5; no clear D. The germline V and J ends were trimmed by 2 bases and 5 bases, with 7 bases remaining between them. CDR1 and CDR2 (germline): SGHRS, YFSETQ. The CDR3 has 12 amino acids. CDR3 DNA: TGCGCCAGCAGCTTTTCGCTGGAGACCCAGTACTTC. Protein sequence: CASSFSLETQYF.

The V gene is TRBV6-1, the J gene TRBJ2-1; D not certain. Germline loops: CDR1 MNHNS, CDR2 SASEGT. The CDR3 is 13 amino acids. Trimming cost V 6 bases and J 8 bases, with 14 bases left between them. The CDR3 protein is CASRDPPGYEQFF. CDR3 coding DNA: TGTGCCAGCAGGGACCCGCCAGGCTATGAGCAGTTCTTC.

V and J are TRBV7-2 and TRBJ2-3; D is unresolved. Per germline, CDR1 SGHTA and CDR2 FQGNSA. The CDR3 runs 15 residues. V was cut by 2 bases and J by 0 bases, with 9 bases left in between. The CDR3 here is CASSLHRQSTDTQYF. The CDR3 DNA follows: TGTGCCAGCAGCTTACATCGACAAAGCACAGATACGCAGTATTTT.

The CDR3, as DNA: TGTGCCAGCAGTTTGAGGGGAGCTGGGGCCTCAGATACGCAGTATTTT. It is translated as CASSLRGAGASDTQYF. The J gene is TRBJ2-3, the V gene TRBV28; possibly TRBD1 or TRBD2 for D (5 bases each). The V and J ends lost 3 bases and 4 bases respectively, with 17 bases between them. In germline, CDR1 is MDHEN, CDR2 SYDVKM. The CDR3 is made up of 16 amino acids.

The chain links TRBV28 to TRBJ1-2; possibly TRBD1 for D (5 bases). CDR1 is MDHEN, CDR2 SYDVKM, per germline. V was cut by 6 bases and J by 4 bases, with 18 bases left in between. This CDR3 contains 15 residues. The DNA of the CDR3 is TGTGCCAGCAGCCTCGCGGGGGAGATAGGCTATGGCTACACCTTC. This translates into CASSLAGEIGYGYTF.

This sequence joins TRBV29-1 and TRBJ2-2; D is perhaps TRBD1 (5 bases). Germline CDR1 and CDR2: SQVTM and ANQGSEA. Trimming removed 4 bases at V and 2 bases at J, with 14 bases between. The CDR3 is 15 amino acids. This chain's CDR3 is CSVVRRGTNTGELFF. CDR3 DNA sequence: TGCAGCGTTGTACGAAGGGGTACTAACACCGGGGAGCTGTTTTTT.

The chain carries TRBV11-2 and TRBJ2-7, with no clear D. Between the trimmed V and J ends, which lost 5 bases and 7 bases, there was a span of 12 bases. Germline CDR1 and CDR2: SGHAT and FQNNGV. CDR3 size: 12 residues. The CDR3 here is CASSPPRGEQYF. In DNA form, the CDR3 reads TGTGCCAGCAGCCCCCCACGTGGGGAGCAGTACTTC.

The chain couples TRBV7-9 to TRBJ2-3; D might be TRBD2 (7 bases). This CDR3 is 18 amino acids long. V shed 1 base and J shed 5 bases, with 22 bases lying between them. CDR1 is SEHNR, CDR2 FQNEAQ, per germline (reference sequence). DNA of the CDR3: TGTGCCAGCAGCTTAGAGCCCCGGCGCCAGAGGGGGGGAGATACGCAGTATTTT. It codes for CASSLEPRRQRGGDTQYF.

This chain joins TRBV13 and TRBJ2-7, with a weak D call TRBD1 (6 bases). V lost 0 bases, J lost 2 bases, and 17 bases lay in between. This CDR3 comprises 17 residues. Germline assignment: CDR1 PRHDT and CDR2 FYEKMQ (reference sequence). The CDR3 DNA reads TGTGCCAGCAGCTTAGGCCTAATCGGGACACTCACCTACGAGCAGTACTTC. Translation gives CASSLGLIGTLTYEQYF. Drawing the rest from reference TRBV13 and TRBJ2-7, the complete variable domain is AAGVIQSPRHLIKEKRETATLKCYPIPRHDTVYWYQQGPGQDPQFLISFYEKMQSDKGSIPDRFSAQQFSDYHSELNMSSLELGDSALYFCASSLGLIGTLTYEQYFGPGTRLTVT.

The chain joins TRBV7-3 to TRBJ2-1, with 8 positions matching TRBD2. J gave up 10 bases and V 2 bases, and 7 bases lay outside the gene matches. The germline V gene encodes CDR1 SGHTA and CDR2 FQGTGA. This CDR3 is 14 amino acids long. The CDR3 sequence: CASSLSSGGREQFF. The CDR3 DNA follows: TGTGCCAGCAGCTTATCTTCGGGAGGGCGGGAGCAGTTCTTC. Based on the CDR3 plus reference TRBV7-3 and TRBJ2-1, the full variable domain is GAGVSQTPSNKVTEKGKYVELRCDPISGHTALYWYRQSLGQGPEFLIYFQGTGAADDSGLPNDRFFAVRPEGSVSTLKIQRTERGDSAVYLCASSLSSGGREQFFGPGTRLTVL.

V and J are TRBV30 and TRBJ2-7, with D possibly matching TRBD2 (7 bases). The CDR3 is 10 residues long. The germline CDR1 and CDR2 sequences are GTSNPN and SVGIG (reference sequence). V was pared by 7 bases and J by 11 bases, with 15 bases between. In nucleotides, the CDR3 is TGTGCCTTTGGGGGGGGGCGAAAGTACTTC. Protein: CAFGGGRKYF.

The rearrangement uses TRBV7-2 and TRBJ2-1, with 13 bases identical to TRBD2. CDR1 and CDR2 from the germline V gene are SGHTA and FQGNSA. CDR3 length: 15 residues. Trimming cost V 4 bases and J 7 bases; bases outside gene matches: 4. This chain's CDR3 is CASSSGLAGQNEQFF. DNA of the CDR3: TGTGCCAGCAGCTCGGGACTAGCGGGGCAAAATGAGCAGTTCTTC.

V is TRBV18 and J is TRBJ2-7, with 8 bases identical to TRBD1. V shed 5 bases and J 2 bases; nucleotides not matched to a gene: 8. This CDR3 region has 15 residues. Germline V gives CDR1 KGHSH, CDR2 LQKENI. Here the CDR3 reads CASSSRQGQAYEQYF. CDR3 DNA sequence: TGTGCCAGCTCATCACGACAGGGGCAGGCCTACGAGCAGTACTTC.